This T cell receptor (beta chain) was identified during a study of glioma-infiltrating T cells after dendritic cell vaccination (dated by TCRdb to the mid-2010s). Study-wide context: A cohort of roughly 15 glioblastoma patients from Phase I and II dendritic cell vaccination trials was included, of whom 9 were newly diagnosed and 6 had recurrent disease. Between 2003 and 2012, the patients were given dendritic cell vaccination pulsed with autologous tumor lysate. The vaccine consisted of monocyte-derived dendritic cells cultured about seven days with IL-4 and GM-CSF, then pulsed overnight with autologous tumor lysate. Each patient got three intradermal injections of the dendritic cell vaccine, spaced at biweekly intervals, in the arm below the axilla. Tumor-infiltrating lymphocyte content was quantified and tumor and blood repertoires were compared in dendritic cell-vaccinated glioblastoma patients by deep sequencing of TCR beta CDR3 regions. TCR sequencing metrics, including TIL content and tumor-blood repertoire overlap, were correlated with survival after dendritic cell vaccination.

Turning to this clone: Its antigen is unknown. Nothing much larger sits one base from this clone, and base qualities are not available. Other DNA sequences of this sample code for an identical CDR3.

Paper-wide results and their limitations: The three-group TCR overlap response model was characterized as speculative, and prospective validation of the model was stated to be required. The cohort was small and heterogeneous, only a few patients had full blood and tumor sets, and even fewer had initial-recurrent tumor pairs. TCR clonality showed no direct relationship with survival, which suggests that a diverse polyclonal response may matter. After dendritic cell vaccination, a higher estimated pretreatment TIL content predicted longer time to progression and overall survival.

What this sample's time point label stands for: after dendritic cell vaccination, including at tumor progression/relapse. Patients were selected on the basis of adequate residual fresh-frozen tumor tissue and more than two years of available survival data. Although molecular status otherwise differed among the glioblastoma patients, no patient had an isocitrate dehydrogenase mutation. PBMC collection took place before vaccination, two weeks after the third vaccination, and at tumor progression if progression occurred. The Qiagen DNeasy Blood extraction Kit was used for extraction of genomic DNA. The CDR3 contains 13 residues, cysteine and phenylalanine counted. Only the CDR3 DNA stays, 39 bases, in frame from base 1. V is pared back by 6 bases and J by 0 bases, with 9 bases lying between the germline termini. According to the germline V gene, CDR1 reads SGHRS and CDR2 reads YFSETQ. TCRB CDR3 regions were amplified from approximately 2 ug genomic DNA, or all available DNA if less, using the immunoSEQ assay. The multiplex PCR employed 60 forward primers targeting TCR V beta segments and 13 reverse primers targeting J beta segments. To estimate reads per starting template, synthetic control templates were spiked into each sample at limiting dilution. Reads of 87 bp were generated by sequencing on the Illumina HiSeq System. As for the authors' bioinformatics: PCR and sequencing errors were removed by a nearest neighbor algorithm that merged closely related sequences. TCR overlap was measured as the percentage of unique tumor TCR beta sequences that were also present in the peripheral blood of the same patient. TCRdb stores this immuneACCESS table with in-frame sequences only. Part of the clones is absent; in the studies checked, under half of the shortfall reflects unresolved V genes, and no reason is known for the rest. V, J and clone size reflect that table, while D and trimming were determined from the DNA. Recorded for this sample are about 87,000 clones; roughly 87% of them occurred a single time. The top ten constitute roughly 6.8% of the sample.

The sequences come from blood, collected after dendritic cell vaccination. The origin of this receptor is a human donor with glioblastoma. The rearranged segments are TRBV5-1 and TRBJ1-1; tentative D gene TRBD1, with 6 bases matching. The nucleotide sequence is TGCGCCAGCACGGACAGAGTGAACACTGAAGCTTTCTTT. Its coded protein is CASTDRVNTEAFF.